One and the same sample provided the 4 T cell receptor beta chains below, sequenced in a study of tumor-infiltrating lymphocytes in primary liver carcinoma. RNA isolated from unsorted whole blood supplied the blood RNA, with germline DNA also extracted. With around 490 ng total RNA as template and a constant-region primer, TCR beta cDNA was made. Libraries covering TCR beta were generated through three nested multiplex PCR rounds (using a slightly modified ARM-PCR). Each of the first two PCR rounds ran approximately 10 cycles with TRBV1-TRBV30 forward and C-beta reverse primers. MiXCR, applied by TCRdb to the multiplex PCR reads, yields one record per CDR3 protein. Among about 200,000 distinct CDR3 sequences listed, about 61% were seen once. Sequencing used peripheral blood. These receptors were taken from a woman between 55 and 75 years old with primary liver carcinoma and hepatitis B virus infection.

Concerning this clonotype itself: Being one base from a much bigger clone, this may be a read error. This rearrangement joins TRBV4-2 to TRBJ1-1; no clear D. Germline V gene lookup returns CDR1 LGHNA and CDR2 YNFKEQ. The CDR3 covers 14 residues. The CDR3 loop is CDSSQDRKVSEAFF. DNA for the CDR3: TGTGACAGCAGCCAAGATAGAAAAGTTTCTGAAGCTTTCTTT.

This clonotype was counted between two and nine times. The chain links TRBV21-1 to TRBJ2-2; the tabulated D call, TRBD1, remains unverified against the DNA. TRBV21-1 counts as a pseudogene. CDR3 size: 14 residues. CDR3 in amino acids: CASSSRGDTGELFF. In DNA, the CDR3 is TGTGCCAGCAGTAGCAGGGGGGACACCGGGGAGCTGTTTTTT.

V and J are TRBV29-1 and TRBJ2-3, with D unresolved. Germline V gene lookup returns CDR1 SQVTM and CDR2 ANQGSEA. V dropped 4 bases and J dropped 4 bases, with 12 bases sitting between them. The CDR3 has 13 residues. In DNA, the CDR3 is TGCAGCGTTGGAGTCACGAAAGCAGATACGCAGTATTTT. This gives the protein CSVGVTKADTQYF.

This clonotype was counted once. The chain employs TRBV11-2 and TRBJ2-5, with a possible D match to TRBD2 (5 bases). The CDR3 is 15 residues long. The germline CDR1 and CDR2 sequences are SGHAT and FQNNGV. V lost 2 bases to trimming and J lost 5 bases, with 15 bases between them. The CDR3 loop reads CASSLRPAEHETQYF. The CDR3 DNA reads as TGTGCCAGCAGCTTAAGACCAGCGGAACATGAGACCCAGTACTTC.